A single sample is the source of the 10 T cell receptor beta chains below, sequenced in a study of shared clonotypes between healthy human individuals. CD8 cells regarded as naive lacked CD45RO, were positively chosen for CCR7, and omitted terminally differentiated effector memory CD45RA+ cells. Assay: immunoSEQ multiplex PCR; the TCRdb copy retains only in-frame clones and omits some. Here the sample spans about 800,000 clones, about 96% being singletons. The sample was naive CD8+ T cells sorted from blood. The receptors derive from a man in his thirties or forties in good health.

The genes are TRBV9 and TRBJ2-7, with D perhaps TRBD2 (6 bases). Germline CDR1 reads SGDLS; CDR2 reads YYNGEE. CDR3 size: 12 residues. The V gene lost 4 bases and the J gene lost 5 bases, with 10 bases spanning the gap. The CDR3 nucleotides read TGTGCCAGCAGCCAGTGGGGGGACGAGCAGTACTTC. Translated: CASSQWGDEQYF.

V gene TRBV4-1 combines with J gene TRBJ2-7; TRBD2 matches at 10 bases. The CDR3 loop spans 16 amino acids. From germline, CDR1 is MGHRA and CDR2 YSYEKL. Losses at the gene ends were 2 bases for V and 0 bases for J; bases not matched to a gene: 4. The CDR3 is CASSQLAGASSYEQYF. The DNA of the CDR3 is TGCGCCAGCAGCCAACTAGCGGGGGCGAGCTCCTACGAGCAGTACTTC.

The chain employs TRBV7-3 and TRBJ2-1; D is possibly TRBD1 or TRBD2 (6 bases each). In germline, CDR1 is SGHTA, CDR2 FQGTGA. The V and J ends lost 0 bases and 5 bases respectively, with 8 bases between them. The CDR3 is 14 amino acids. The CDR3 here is CASSLTGGNNEQFF. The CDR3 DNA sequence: TGTGCCAGCAGCTTAACCGGGGGCAACAATGAGCAGTTCTTC.

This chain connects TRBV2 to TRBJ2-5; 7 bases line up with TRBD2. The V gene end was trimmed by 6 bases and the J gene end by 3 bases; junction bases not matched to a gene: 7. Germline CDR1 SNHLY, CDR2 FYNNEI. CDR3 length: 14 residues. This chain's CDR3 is CASSNGLAEETQYF. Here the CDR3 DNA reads TGTGCCAGCAGCAATGGGCTAGCGGAAGAGACCCAGTACTTC.

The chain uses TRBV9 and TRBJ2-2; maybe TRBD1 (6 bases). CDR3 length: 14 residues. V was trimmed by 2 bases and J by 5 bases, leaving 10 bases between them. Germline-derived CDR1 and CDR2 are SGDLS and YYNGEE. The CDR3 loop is CASSVNRETGELFF. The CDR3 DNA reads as TGTGCCAGCAGCGTTAACAGGGAGACCGGGGAGCTGTTTTTT.

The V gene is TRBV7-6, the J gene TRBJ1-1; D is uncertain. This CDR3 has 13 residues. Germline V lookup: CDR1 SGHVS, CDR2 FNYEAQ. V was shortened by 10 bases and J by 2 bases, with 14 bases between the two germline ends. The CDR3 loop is CATSQKVNTEAFF. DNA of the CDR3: TGTGCCACAAGCCAGAAGGTCAACACTGAAGCTTTCTTT.

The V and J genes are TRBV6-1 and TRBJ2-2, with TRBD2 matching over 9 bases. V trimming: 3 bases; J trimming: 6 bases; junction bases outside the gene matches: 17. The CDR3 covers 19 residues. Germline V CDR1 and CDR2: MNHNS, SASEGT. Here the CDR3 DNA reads TGTGCCAGCAGTGAGCCCCGTAGAGGGGCGGGAGGGTCCTCCGGGGAGCTGTTTTTT. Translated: CASSEPRRGAGGSSGELFF.

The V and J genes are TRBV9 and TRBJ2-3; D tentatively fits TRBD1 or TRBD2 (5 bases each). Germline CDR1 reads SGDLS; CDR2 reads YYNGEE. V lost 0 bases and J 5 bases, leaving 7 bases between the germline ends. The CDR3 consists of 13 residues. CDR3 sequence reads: CASSVGGEDTQYF. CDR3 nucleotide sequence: TGTGCCAGCAGCGTAGGAGGGGAAGATACGCAGTATTTT.

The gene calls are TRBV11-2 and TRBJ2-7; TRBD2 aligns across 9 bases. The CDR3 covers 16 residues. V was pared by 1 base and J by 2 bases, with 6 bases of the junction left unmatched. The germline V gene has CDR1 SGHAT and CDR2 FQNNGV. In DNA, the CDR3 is TGTGCCAGCAGCTTAGGGCTAGCGGGACGACCCTACGAGCAGTACTTC. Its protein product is CASSLGLAGRPYEQYF. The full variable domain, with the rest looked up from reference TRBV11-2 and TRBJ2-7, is EAGVAQSPRYKIIEKRQSVAFWCNPISGHATLYWYQQILGQGPKLLIQFQNNGVVDDSQLPKDRFSAERLKGVDSTLKIQPAKLEDSAVYLCASSLGLAGRPYEQYFGPGTRLTVT.

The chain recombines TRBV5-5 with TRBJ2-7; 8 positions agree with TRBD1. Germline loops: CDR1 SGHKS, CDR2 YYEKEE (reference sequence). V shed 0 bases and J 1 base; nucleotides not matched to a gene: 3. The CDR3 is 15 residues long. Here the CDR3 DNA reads TGTGCCAGCAGCTTGGTCGGGGACAGGTCCTACGAGCAGTACTTC. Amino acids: CASSLVGDRSYEQYF.